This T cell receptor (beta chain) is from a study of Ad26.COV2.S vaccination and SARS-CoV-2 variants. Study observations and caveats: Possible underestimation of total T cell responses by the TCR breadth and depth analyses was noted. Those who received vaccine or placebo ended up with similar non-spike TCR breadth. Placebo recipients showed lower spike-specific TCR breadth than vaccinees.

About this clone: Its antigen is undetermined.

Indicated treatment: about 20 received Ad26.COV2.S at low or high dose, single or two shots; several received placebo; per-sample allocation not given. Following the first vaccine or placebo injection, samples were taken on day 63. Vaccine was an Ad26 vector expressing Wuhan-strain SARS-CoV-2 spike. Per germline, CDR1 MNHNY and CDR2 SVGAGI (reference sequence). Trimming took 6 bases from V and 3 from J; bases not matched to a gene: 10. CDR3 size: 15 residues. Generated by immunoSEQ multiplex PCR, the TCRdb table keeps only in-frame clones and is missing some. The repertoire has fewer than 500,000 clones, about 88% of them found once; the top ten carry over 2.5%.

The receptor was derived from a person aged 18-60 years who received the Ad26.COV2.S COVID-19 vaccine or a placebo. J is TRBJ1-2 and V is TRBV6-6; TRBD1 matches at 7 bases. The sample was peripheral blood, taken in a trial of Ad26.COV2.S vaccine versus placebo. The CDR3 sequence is CASRSRGRIHYGYTF. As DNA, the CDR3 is TGTGCCAGCAGGTCGAGGGGGCGAATTCACTATGGCTACACCTTC.